The 5 T cell receptor beta chains in this list originate from one sample, sequenced in a study of blood T cells in healthy people across ages. Using a J-beta primer mix together with a sample-barcoded 5' primer, a second PCR was run for roughly 7 to 12 cycles. One entry per CDR3 protein, called by TCRdb with MiXCR from the 5' RACE reads. This sample carries more than 700,000 distinct CDR3 sequences, roughly 46% of them seen once, and the ten largest clones take roughly 18%. The source material was blood. The receptors shown here come from a man at least 80 years old in good health.

The V call is TRBV7-2, the J call TRBJ2-1; unclear D gene. Germline assignment: CDR1 SGHTA and CDR2 FQGNSA. V lost 5 bases, J lost 5 bases, and 10 bases lay in between. This CDR3 region has 13 residues. DNA of the CDR3: TGTGCCAGCAGCGTCAGACGCCACAATGAGCAGTTCTTC. The encoded protein is CASSVRRHNEQFF.

The chain combines TRBV4-2 with TRBJ2-1; D may be TRBD1 (5 bases). Germline V lookup: CDR1 LGHNA, CDR2 YNFKEQ. The CDR3 sequence is 15 residues long. Trimming pared 1 base from V and 2 bases from J, leaving 9 bases between. CDR3: CASSQGTRTYNEQFF. The CDR3 DNA follows: TGTGCCAGCAGCCAAGGGACAAGGACCTACAATGAGCAGTTCTTC.

This clonotype came up a few times. This sequence joins TRBV7-2 and TRBJ2-1; 7 bases align to TRBD2. The V gene end was trimmed by 3 bases and the J gene end by 4 bases; junction bases not matched to a gene: 9. In germline, CDR1 is SGHTA, CDR2 FQGNSA. The CDR3 is 16 residues long. The CDR3 spells CASSFWGGTIYNEQFF. The CDR3 DNA follows: TGTGCCAGCAGCTTTTGGGGAGGGACTATTTACAATGAGCAGTTCTTC. Combining the CDR3 with reference TRBV7-2 and TRBJ2-1 gives the whole variable domain GAGVSQSPSNKVTEKGKDVELRCDPISGHTALYWYRQSLGQGLEFLIYFQGNSAPDKSGLPSDRFSAERTGGSVSTLTIQRTQQEDSAVYLCASSFWGGTIYNEQFFGPGTRLTVL.

This clonotype was recorded a few times. The chain has TRBV9 and TRBJ2-7, with TRBD2 as a possible D gene (6 bases). The length of the CDR3 is 14 residues. V was clipped by 5 bases and J by 4 bases, with 16 bases between them. Germline CDR1 is SGDLS and CDR2 is YYNGEE. CDR3: CASSFSLGGYEQYF. CDR3 sequence (DNA): TGTGCCAGCAGTTTTTCCCTCGGGGGATACGAGCAGTACTTC. Using reference TRBV9 and TRBJ2-7 for the parts outside the CDR3, the full variable domain is DSGVTQTPKHLITATGQRVTLRCSPRSGDLSVYWYQQSLDQGLQFLIQYYNGEERAKGNILERFSAQQFPDLHSELNLSSLELGDSALYFCASSFSLGGYEQYFGPGTRLTVT.

Ten or more counts support this clonotype. The chain is built from TRBV9 and TRBJ1-2; D unresolved. Germline V gene data show CDR1 as SGDLS and CDR2 as YYNGEE. Trimming took off 3 bases at V and 8 bases at J, with 11 bases between the two ends. The CDR3 length is 12 residues. The CDR3 reads CASSAMSAGYTF. In DNA form, the CDR3 reads TGTGCCAGCAGCGCCATGTCCGCCGGCTACACCTTC.